Sequencing of this TCR beta chain was carried out in a study of beta chain features in type 1 diabetes. Broader study findings: Among patients with Type 1 diabetes, TCRB CDR3s were moderately but significantly shorter in every one of the four CD4+ subsets. A pattern of fewer insertions and more deletions at VDJ junctions was seen in type 1 diabetes patients.

This clone showed up just a few times. Its antigen is not known. The V and J ends lost 7 bases and 2 bases, in that order; junction bases with no gene match: 14. The CDR3 loop spans 18 amino acids. Germline values: CDR1 ENHRY, CDR2 SYGVKD. Reverse transcribing all isolated RNA meant expressed TCRB transcripts were sequenced. Measured with immunoSEQ multiplex PCR; TCRdb has only the in-frame clones, and not every one. The sample has some 160,000 clones, approximately 8.7% seen once. On average, the one heparinised blood draw given by each donor was 90 to 150 mL. A CD45RO/CCR7/CD25/CD127/CD95/CD27 panel sorted naive, central memory, regulatory and stem cell-like memory CD4+ cells.

This clonotype originated in a woman aged 25 to 39 with type 1 diabetes. J is TRBJ2-2 and V is TRBV10-3, with 9 nucleotides matching TRBD1. Sequenced input: central memory CD4+ T cells from blood. The CDR3 DNA sequence: TGTGCCATCACTGTAACGGGTCCGGGACAGGGTAACACCGGGGAGCTGTTTTTT. Amino acids: CAITVTGPGQGNTGELFF.